This TCR beta chain was sequenced in a study of cytomegalovirus exposure and HLA in healthy donors. Use of 60 Vbeta and 13 Jbeta primers characterized the PCR. TCRdb's copy holds only in-frame clones and misses some; the assay was immunoSEQ multiplex PCR. Altogether about 250,000 clones are present, roughly two thirds being singletons, with the ten largest covering 2% to 2.5%. V was clipped by 1 base and J by 3 bases, with 16 bases between them. This CDR3 comprises 16 residues. CDR1 is SGHNT, CDR2 YENEEA, per germline. To note about this clone: Its antigen is currently unknown.

Study results and caveats: In a later analysis, TCR beta V- and J-gene trimming showed a link to a missense DCLRE1C variant.

The sample was PBMCs. This TCR derives from a female donor in good health and CMV-seronegative. The genes are TRBV11-3 and TRBJ2-7; maybe TRBD2 (6 bases). Here the CDR3 DNA reads TGTGCCAGCAGCTTAGGAGTGGGGGAGGCAAACTACGAGCAGTACTTC. Translation gives CASSLGVGEANYEQYF.